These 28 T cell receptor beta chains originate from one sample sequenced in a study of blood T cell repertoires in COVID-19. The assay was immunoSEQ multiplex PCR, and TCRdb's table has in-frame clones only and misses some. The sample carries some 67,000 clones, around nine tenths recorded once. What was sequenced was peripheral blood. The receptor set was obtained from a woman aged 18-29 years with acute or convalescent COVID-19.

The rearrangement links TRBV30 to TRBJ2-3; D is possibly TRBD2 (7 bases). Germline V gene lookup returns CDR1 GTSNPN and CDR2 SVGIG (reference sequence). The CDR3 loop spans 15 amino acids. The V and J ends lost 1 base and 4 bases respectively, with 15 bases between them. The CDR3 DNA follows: TGTGCCTGGAGTGCAGGGGTAGGGGGGGCAGATACGCAGTATTTT. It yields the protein CAWSAGVGGADTQYF.

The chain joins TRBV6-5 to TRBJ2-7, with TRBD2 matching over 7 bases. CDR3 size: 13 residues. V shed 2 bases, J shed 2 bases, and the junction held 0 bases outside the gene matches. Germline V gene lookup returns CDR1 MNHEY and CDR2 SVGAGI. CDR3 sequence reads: CASSYGTTYEQYF. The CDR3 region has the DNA TGTGCCAGCAGTTACGGGACTACCTACGAGCAGTACTTC.

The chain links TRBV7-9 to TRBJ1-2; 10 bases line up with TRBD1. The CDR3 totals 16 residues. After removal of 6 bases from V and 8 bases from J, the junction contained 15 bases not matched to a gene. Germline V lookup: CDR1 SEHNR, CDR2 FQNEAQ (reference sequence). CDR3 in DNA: TGTGCCAGCAGAGAGCAGGGGACAGGGGTCTTACGGGGCTACACCTTC. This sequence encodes CASREQGTGVLRGYTF.

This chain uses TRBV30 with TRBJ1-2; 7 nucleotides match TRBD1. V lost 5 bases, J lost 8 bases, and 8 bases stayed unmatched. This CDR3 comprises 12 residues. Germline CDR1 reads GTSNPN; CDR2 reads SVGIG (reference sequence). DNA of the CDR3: TGTGCCTGGGGGGACAGATGGTTAGGCTACACCTTC. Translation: CAWGDRWLGYTF.

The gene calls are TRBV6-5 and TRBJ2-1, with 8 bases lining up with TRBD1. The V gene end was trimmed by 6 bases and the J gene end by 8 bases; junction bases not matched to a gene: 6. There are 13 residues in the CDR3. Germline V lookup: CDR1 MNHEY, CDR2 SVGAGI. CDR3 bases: TGTGCCAGCAGGGACAGGGAAGGCTATGAGCAGTTCTTC. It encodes CASRDREGYEQFF.

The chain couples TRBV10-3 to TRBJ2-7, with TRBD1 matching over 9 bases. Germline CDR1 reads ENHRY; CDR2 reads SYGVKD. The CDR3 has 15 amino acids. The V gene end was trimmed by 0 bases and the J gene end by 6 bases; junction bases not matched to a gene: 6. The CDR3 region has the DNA TGTGCCATCAGTGAGTCGGGACAGGGTTATCGCGAGCAGTACTTC. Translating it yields CAISESGQGYREQYF.

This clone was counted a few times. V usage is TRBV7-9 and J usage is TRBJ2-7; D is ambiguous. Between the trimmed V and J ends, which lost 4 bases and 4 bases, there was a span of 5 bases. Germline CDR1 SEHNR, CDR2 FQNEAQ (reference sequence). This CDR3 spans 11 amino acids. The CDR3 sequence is CASSSEYEQYF. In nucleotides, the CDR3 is TGTGCCAGCAGCTCTGAGTACGAGCAGTACTTC.

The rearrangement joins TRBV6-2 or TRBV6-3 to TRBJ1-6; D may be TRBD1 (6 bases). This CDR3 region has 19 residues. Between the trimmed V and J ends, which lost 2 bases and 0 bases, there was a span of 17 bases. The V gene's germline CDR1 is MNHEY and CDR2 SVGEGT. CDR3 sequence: CASSYETGQQSSYNSPLHF. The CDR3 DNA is TGTGCCAGCAGTTACGAGACAGGCCAACAGAGCTCCTATAATTCACCCCTCCACTTT.

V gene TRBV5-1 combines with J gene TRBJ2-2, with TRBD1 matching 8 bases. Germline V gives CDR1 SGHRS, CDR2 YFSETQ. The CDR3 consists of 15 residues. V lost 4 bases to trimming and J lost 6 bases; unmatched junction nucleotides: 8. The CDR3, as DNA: TGCGCCAGCAGCCAGCGGACAGGGACGGCCGGGGAGCTGTTTTTT. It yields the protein CASSQRTGTAGELFF.

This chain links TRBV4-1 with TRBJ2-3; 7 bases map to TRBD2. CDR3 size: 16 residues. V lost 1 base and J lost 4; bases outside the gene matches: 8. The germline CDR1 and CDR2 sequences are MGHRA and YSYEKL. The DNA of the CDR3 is TGCGCCAGCAGCCAAGCTTATTCAGCGGGGTCAGATACGCAGTATTTT. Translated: CASSQAYSAGSDTQYF.

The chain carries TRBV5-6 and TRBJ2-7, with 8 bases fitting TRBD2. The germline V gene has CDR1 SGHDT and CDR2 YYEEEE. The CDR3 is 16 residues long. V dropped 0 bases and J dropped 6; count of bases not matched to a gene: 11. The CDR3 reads CASSLENGGALSEQYF. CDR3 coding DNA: TGTGCCAGCAGCTTGGAGAACGGGGGGGCCCTAAGCGAGCAGTACTTC.

DNA of the CDR3: TGTGCCAGCTCACCACAGGGGGCTAACACTGAAGCTTTCTTT. Residues: CASSPQGANTEAFF. This chain links TRBV18 with TRBJ1-1, with 7 nucleotides matching TRBD1. There are 14 residues in the CDR3. The ends lost 1 base at V and 2 bases at J; junction bases unmatched: 1. Germline lookup yields CDR1 KGHSH and CDR2 LQKENI.

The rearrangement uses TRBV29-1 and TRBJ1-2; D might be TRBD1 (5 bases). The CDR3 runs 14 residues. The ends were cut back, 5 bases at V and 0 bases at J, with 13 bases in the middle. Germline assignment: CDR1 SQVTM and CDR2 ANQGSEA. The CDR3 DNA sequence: TGCAGCGTTCTTTTCCCGACAGCTAACTATGGCTACACCTTC. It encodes CSVLFPTANYGYTF.

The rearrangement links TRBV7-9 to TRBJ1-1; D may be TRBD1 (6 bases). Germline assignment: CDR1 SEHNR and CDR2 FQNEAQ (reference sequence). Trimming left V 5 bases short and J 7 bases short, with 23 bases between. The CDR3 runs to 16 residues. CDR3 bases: TGTGCCAGCAGCAAAGGGGACAACCTTCCCGGGGTTGAAGCTTTCTTT. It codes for CASSKGDNLPGVEAFF.

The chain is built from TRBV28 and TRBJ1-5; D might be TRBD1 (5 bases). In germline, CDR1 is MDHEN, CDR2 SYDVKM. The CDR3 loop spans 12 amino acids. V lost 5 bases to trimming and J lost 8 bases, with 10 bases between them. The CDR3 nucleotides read TGTGCCAGCAGTGGGGCGAAGAAGCCCCAGCATTTT. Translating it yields CASSGAKKPQHF.

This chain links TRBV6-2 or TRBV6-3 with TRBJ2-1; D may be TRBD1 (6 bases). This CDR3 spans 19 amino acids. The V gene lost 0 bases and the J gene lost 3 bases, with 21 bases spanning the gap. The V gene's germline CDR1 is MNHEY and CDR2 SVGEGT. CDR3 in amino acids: CASSYSNGAWTDIYNEQFF. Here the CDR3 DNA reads TGTGCCAGCAGTTACTCGAATGGGGCTTGGACAGACATCTACAATGAGCAGTTCTTC.

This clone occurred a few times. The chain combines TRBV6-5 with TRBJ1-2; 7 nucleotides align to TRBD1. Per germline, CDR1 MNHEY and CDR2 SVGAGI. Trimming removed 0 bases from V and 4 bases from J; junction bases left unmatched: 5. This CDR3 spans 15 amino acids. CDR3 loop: CASSYSRTGGYGYTF. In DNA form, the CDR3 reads TGTGCCAGCAGTTACTCGAGGACAGGAGGCTATGGCTACACCTTC.

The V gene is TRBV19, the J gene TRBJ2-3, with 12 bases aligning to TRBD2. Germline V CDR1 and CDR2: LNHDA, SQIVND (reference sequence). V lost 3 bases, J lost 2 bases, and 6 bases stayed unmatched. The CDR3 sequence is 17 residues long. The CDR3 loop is CASSIRLAGDFTDTQYF. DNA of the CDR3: TGTGCCAGTAGTATTAGACTAGCGGGGGACTTCACAGATACGCAGTATTTT.

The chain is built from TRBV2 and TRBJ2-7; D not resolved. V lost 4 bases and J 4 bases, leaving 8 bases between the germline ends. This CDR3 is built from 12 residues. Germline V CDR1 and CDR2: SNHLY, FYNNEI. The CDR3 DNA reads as TGTGCCAGCAGTGCCGAGTCTTACGAGCAGTACTTC. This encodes CASSAESYEQYF.

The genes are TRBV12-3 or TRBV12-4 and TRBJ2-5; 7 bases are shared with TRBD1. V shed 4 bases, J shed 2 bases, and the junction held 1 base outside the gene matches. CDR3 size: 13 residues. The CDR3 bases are TGTGCCAGCAGTTACAGGGGTCAAGAGACCCAGTACTTC. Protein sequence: CASSYRGQETQYF.

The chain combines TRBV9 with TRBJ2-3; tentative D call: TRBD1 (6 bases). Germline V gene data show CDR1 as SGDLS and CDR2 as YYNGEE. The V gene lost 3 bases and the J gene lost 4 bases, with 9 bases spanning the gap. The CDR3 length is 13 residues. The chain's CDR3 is CASSEDSPDTQYF. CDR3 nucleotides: TGTGCCAGCAGCGAGGACAGCCCAGATACGCAGTATTTT.

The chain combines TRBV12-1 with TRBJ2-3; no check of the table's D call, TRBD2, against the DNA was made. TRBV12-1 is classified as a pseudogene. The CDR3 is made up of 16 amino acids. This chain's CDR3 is CASSLEDKIRADTQYF. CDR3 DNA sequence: TGTGCCAGCAGCCTAGAAGATAAAATCCGCGCAGATACGCAGTATTTT.

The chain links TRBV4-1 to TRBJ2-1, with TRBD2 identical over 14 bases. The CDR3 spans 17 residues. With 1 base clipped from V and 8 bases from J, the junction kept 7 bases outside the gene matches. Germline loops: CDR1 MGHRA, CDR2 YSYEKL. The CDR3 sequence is CASSQVLTSGRADEQFF. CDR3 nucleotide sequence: TGCGCCAGCAGCCAAGTTTTGACTAGCGGGAGGGCCGATGAGCAGTTCTTC.

CDR3 region: CASSLWGGGNTEAFF. CDR3 in DNA: TGCGCCAGCAGCCTTTGGGGGGGAGGGAACACTGAAGCTTTCTTT. The J gene is TRBJ1-1, the V gene TRBV4-3; TRBD1 might be the D (5 bases). Trimming cost V 4 bases and J 1 base, with 13 bases left between them. Germline V gene sequence: CDR1 LGHNA, CDR2 YSLEER. This CDR3 has 15 residues.

CDR3 region: CASSLEGGLQQYF. The CDR3 nucleotides are TGTGCCAGCAGCTTAGAAGGGGGATTGCAGCAGTACTTC. The V and J genes are TRBV7-9 and TRBJ2-7, with D possibly TRBD1 on 6 matching bases. Trimming took 1 base from V and 8 from J, leaving 12 bases between them. The germline CDR1 and CDR2 sequences are SEHNR and FQNEAQ (reference sequence). CDR3 length equals 13 residues. Full variable domain (missing parts from reference TRBV7-9 and TRBJ2-7): DTGVSQNPRHKITKRGQNVTFRCDPISEHNRLYWYRQTLGQGPEFLTYFQNEAQLEKSRLLSDRFSAERPKGSFSTLEIQRTEQGDSAMYLCASSLEGGLQQYFGPGTRLTVT.

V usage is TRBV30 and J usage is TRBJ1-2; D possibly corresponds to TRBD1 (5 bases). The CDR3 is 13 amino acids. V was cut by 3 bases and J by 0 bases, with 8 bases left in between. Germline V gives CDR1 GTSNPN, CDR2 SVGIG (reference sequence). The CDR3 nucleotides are TGTGCCTGGAGCCAGACAGCTAACTATGGCTACACCTTC. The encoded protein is CAWSQTANYGYTF. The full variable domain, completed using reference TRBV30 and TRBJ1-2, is SQTIHQWPATLVQPVGSPLSLECTVEGTSNPNLYWYRQAAGRGLQLLFYSVGIGQISSEVPQNLSASRPQDRQFILSSKKLLLSDSGFYLCAWSQTANYGYTFGSGTRLTVV.

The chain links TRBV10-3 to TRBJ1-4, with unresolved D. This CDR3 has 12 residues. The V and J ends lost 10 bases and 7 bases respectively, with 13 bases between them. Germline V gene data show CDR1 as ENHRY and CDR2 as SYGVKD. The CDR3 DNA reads TGTGCCAGCCAGCGGCCGGGTGAAAAACTGTTTTTT. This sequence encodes CASQRPGEKLFF.

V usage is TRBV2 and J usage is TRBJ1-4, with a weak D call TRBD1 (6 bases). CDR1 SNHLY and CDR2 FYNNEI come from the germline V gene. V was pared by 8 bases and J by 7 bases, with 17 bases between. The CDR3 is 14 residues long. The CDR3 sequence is CASEAGVRSEKLFF. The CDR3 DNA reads TGTGCCAGCGAAGCAGGGGTGAGGAGTGAAAAACTGTTTTTT.